The rows below give T cell receptor beta chains drawn from one sample of a study of blood T cell repertoires in COVID-19. Data came from immunoSEQ multiplex PCR; TCRdb stores just in-frame clones and leaves some out. The sample comprises around 67,000 clones, over 65% of which are singletons, and 35% rests with the top ten. What was sequenced was peripheral blood. The receptors shown here come from an older woman with acute or convalescent COVID-19. Each CDR3 is given with its conserved first and last residue. The D gene is left open where the match is weak. Clone size is given for some rows only: seen once, a few or many times, or a class if the clone is expanded.

d_gene: TRBD1
j_gene: TRBJ1-6
abundance: .
v_gene: TRBV6-1
CDR3nt: TGTGCCAGCAGAGAAGCCGGGACAGGGGGCACAGGCTATAATTCACCCCTCCACTTT
CDR3aa: CASREAGTGGTGYNSPLHF

d_gene: TRBD2
j_gene: TRBJ2-7
abundance: .
v_gene: TRBV7-2
CDR3nt: TGTGCCAGCAGCCGGGGGGGTTCCACCTACGAGCAGTACTTC
CDR3aa: CASSRGGSTYEQYF

d_gene: .
j_gene: TRBJ2-3
abundance: .
v_gene: TRBV28
CDR3nt: TGTGCCAGCAGGGGGCAGAGATATACGCAGTATTTT
CDR3aa: CASRGQRYTQYF

d_gene: .
j_gene: TRBJ1-3
abundance: .
v_gene: TRBV27
CDR3nt: TGTGCCAGCAGCCCGGGACATCGGGGAGGAAACACCATATATTTT
CDR3aa: CASSPGHRGGNTIYF

d_gene: TRBD1
j_gene: TRBJ2-7
abundance: .
v_gene: TRBV18
CDR3nt: TGTGCCAGCTCACTGGGACAGGGGGCCTACGAGCAGTACTTC
CDR3aa: CASSLGQGAYEQYF

d_gene: .
j_gene: TRBJ1-2
abundance: .
v_gene: TRBV11-2
CDR3nt: TGTGCCAGCAGCTTAGCCGGGACGACGGGGGGTGGCTACACCTTC
CDR3aa: CASSLAGTTGGGYTF

d_gene: .
j_gene: TRBJ1-2
abundance: .
v_gene: TRBV3-1/TRBV3-2
CDR3nt: TGTGCCAGCAGCCAGGGGACATACTATGGCTACACCTTC
CDR3aa: CASSQGTYYGYTF

d_gene: TRBD1
j_gene: TRBJ1-4
abundance: .
v_gene: TRBV7-6
CDR3nt: TGTGCCAGCAGCTTAGGGACAGGGCTTTTTGAAAAACTGTTTTTT
CDR3aa: CASSLGTGLFEKLFF

d_gene: TRBD1
j_gene: TRBJ1-1
abundance: once
v_gene: TRBV6-2/TRBV6-3
CDR3nt: TGTGCCAGCAGTCCGGACAGGACTCATGAAGCTTTCTTT
CDR3aa: CASSPDRTHEAFF

d_gene: TRBD1
j_gene: TRBJ1-6
abundance: once
v_gene: TRBV12-5
CDR3nt: TGTGCTAGTGGCCCACAGGGGAATTCACCCCTCCACTTT
CDR3aa: CASGPQGNSPLHF

d_gene: .
j_gene: TRBJ1-6
abundance: once
v_gene: TRBV2
CDR3nt: TGTGCCAGCAGTGAATCCGGGTTCGGGGATTCACCCCTCCACTTT
CDR3aa: CASSESGFGDSPLHF

d_gene: TRBD2
j_gene: TRBJ2-5
abundance: .
v_gene: TRBV2
CDR3nt: TGTGCCAGCAGTGAAGGAGCGGGGAACTCACTTTTAAACCAAGAGACCCAGTACTTC
CDR3aa: CASSEGAGNSLLNQETQYF

d_gene: .
j_gene: TRBJ1-1
abundance: .
v_gene: TRBV7-2
CDR3nt: TGTGCCAGCAGCTCCCGGCTCGGGAGCACTGAAGCTTTCTTT
CDR3aa: CASSSRLGSTEAFF